This TCR beta chain was recorded in a study of OX40 agonist ivuxolimab in advanced cancers. Study background: The group had a mean age of around 64 years, ranged from about 20 to 79, and was roughly 80% male. Study-wide results and caveats: On average, CD8+ T cells showed a greater number of expanded clones than CD4+. At doses 0.1 to 3.0 mg/kg, CD4+ and CD8+ clones expanded.

On this clone itself: Its antigen is unidentified.

V lost 8 bases, J lost 2 bases, and 16 bases lay in between. The germline CDR1 and CDR2 sequences are MNHNS and SASEGT. The length of the CDR3 is 14 residues. TCRdb's copy holds only in-frame clones and misses some; the assay was immunoSEQ multiplex PCR. Of about 54,000 clones in the sample, around 90% were seen once. This chain links TRBV6-1 with TRBJ2-7; D perhaps matches TRBD2 (7 bases). The receptor was isolated from an adult with an advanced solid tumor such as melanoma, head and neck, liver or kidney cancer. Material: CD4+ or CD8+ T cells sorted from blood, obtained in a trial of the OX40 agonist ivuxolimab. CDR3 sequence reads: CASHQAGQTYEQYF. The DNA of the CDR3 is TGTGCCAGCCATCAAGCGGGACAAACCTACGAGCAGTACTTC.